One and the same sample provided the 23 T cell receptor beta chains below, sequenced in a study of blood T cell repertoires in COVID-19. The protocol was immunoSEQ multiplex PCR, while the TCRdb copy is restricted to in-frame clones and leaves out a portion. This table holds 300,000 to 400,000 clones, roughly 85% found once. Sample: PBMCs or T cells enriched from blood (not recorded which). The receptors originated from a woman aged 25 to 39 who had been exposed to COVID-19.

V is TRBV3-1 (or the pseudogene TRBV3-2) and J is TRBJ2-7; 7 bases agree with TRBD2. CDR3 length equals 17 residues. The V and J ends lost 0 bases and 2 bases, in that order; junction bases with no gene match: 10. Germline CDR1 is LGHDT and CDR2 is YNNKEL (reference sequence). CDR3 protein: CASSQDRGSGYTYEQYF. CDR3 DNA sequence: TGTGCCAGCAGCCAAGATCGGGGTAGCGGGTATACCTACGAGCAGTACTTC.

The chain is built from TRBV19 and TRBJ2-5; 7 bases are a match to TRBD2. Germline CDR1 reads LNHDA; CDR2 reads SQIVND (reference sequence). The CDR3 extends over 17 amino acids. J was trimmed by 0 bases and V by 3 bases; bases with no gene match: 10. The CDR3 nucleotides read TGTGCCAGTAGTATCATGTTGGCGGGAGCCAACCAAGAGACCCAGTACTTC. The encoded protein is CASSIMLAGANQETQYF. The variable domain in full, with the rest retrieved from reference TRBV19 and TRBJ2-5, is DGGITQSPKYLFRKEGQNVTLSCEQNLNHDAMYWYRQDPGQGLRLIYYSQIVNDFQKGDIAEGYSVSREKKESFPLTVTSAQKNPTAFYLCASSIMLAGANQETQYFGPGTRLLVL.

The genes are TRBV7-2 and TRBJ2-1, with D perhaps TRBD2 (7 bases). In germline, CDR1 is SGHTA, CDR2 FQGNSA. There are 13 residues in the CDR3. The V end lost 3 bases, the J end lost 15 bases, and 18 bases lay between the germline ends. CDR3 DNA sequence: TGTGCCAGCAGCTTGGAGGGGGGGCAGGGTCTGTTCTTC. Protein sequence: CASSLEGGQGLFF.

V is TRBV12-3 or TRBV12-4 and J is TRBJ2-4; the match to TRBD1 covers 8 bases. CDR3 size: 11 residues. Losses at the gene ends were 6 bases for V and 15 bases for J; bases not matched to a gene: 7. The CDR3 spells CASRTTGGMYF. CDR3 DNA sequence: TGTGCCAGCAGGACAACAGGGGGAATGTACTTC.

The J gene is TRBJ1-6, the V gene TRBV3-1 (or the pseudogene TRBV3-2), with D possibly TRBD1 on 6 matching bases. The CDR3 sequence is 15 residues long. Looked up from germline, CDR1 is LGHDT and CDR2 is YNNKEL (reference sequence). V lost 3 bases and J 8 bases, leaving 14 bases between the germline ends. The CDR3: CASSHGTTSDSPLHF. The CDR3 DNA sequence: TGTGCCAGCAGCCATGGGACAACTTCTGATTCACCCCTCCACTTT.

The V call is TRBV5-5, the J call TRBJ1-5; 7 bases match TRBD1. The CDR3 spans 15 residues. CDR1 and CDR2 (germline): SGHKS, YYEKEE (reference sequence). Trimming cost V 4 bases and J 0 bases; bases outside gene matches: 4. CDR3: CASSVGQVSNQPQHF. The CDR3 nucleotides read TGTGCCAGCAGCGTCGGACAGGTTAGCAATCAGCCCCAGCATTTT.

The chain couples TRBV2 to TRBJ1-5; 12 bases align to TRBD1. The CDR3 extends over 17 amino acids. V lost 6 bases and J lost 7; bases outside the gene matches: 13. CDR1 is SNHLY and CDR2 is FYNNEI in the germline V gene. For the CDR3, the DNA is TGTGCCAGCAGAACACACCGGGACAGGGGGCGCGAGCAGCCCCAGCATTTT. Residues: CASRTHRDRGREQPQHF.

The gene calls are TRBV2 and TRBJ1-2; a weak D match, TRBD1 (6 bases). The CDR3 has 13 residues. Trimming stripped 2 bases from V and 14 bases from J, with 18 bases between. Per the germline V gene, CDR1 is SNHLY and CDR2 is FYNNEI. This CDR3 reads CASSESGGGGFTF. CDR3 nucleotide sequence: TGTGCCAGCAGTGAAAGCGGTGGGGGCGGCTTTACCTTC. Full variable domain (missing parts from reference TRBV2 and TRBJ1-2): EPEVTQTPSHQVTQMGQEVILRCVPISNHLYFYWYRQILGQKVEFLVSFYNNEISEKSEIFDDQFSVERPDGSNFTLKIRSTKLEDSAMYFCASSESGGGGFTFGSGTRLTVV.

The chain recombines TRBV13 with TRBJ1-1, with 8 bases matching TRBD1. This CDR3 has 17 residues. Trimming took 0 bases from V and 3 from J; bases not matched to a gene: 9. Germline-derived CDR1 and CDR2 are PRHDT and FYEKMQ (reference sequence). The CDR3: CASSLGQGGIGDTEAFF. The CDR3, as DNA: TGTGCCAGCAGCTTAGGACAGGGGGGAATTGGGGACACTGAAGCTTTCTTT.

The chain is built from TRBV10-3 and TRBJ2-7; D unclear. V was clipped by 3 bases and J by 1 base, with 4 bases between them. The CDR3 spans 12 residues. From germline, CDR1 is ENHRY and CDR2 SYGVKD. This CDR3 is CAISDGSYEQYF. DNA of the CDR3: TGTGCCATCAGTGACGGGTCCTACGAGCAGTACTTC.

The chain recombines TRBV12-3 or TRBV12-4 with TRBJ1-1; 8 positions agree with TRBD1. The V and J ends lost 7 bases and 7 bases, in that order; junction bases with no gene match: 5. The CDR3 contains 12 residues. The CDR3 DNA reads TGTGCCAGCAACTCTGACAGGGGTGAAGCTTTCTTT. It translates to CASNSDRGEAFF.

The chain uses TRBV5-1 and TRBJ1-1; no definite D call. The V gene lost 2 bases and the J gene lost 3 bases, with 11 bases spanning the gap. Looked up from germline, CDR1 is SGHRS and CDR2 is YFSETQ. The CDR3 runs 14 residues. For the CDR3, the DNA is TGCGCCAGCAGCTTTGGAGTCTCGGACACTGAAGCTTTCTTT. Protein sequence: CASSFGVSDTEAFF.

The rearrangement joins TRBV27 to TRBJ1-2; the match to TRBD1 covers 7 bases. This CDR3 contains 13 residues. Germline assignment: CDR1 MNHEY and CDR2 SMNVEV (reference sequence). V was pared by 6 bases and J by 3 bases, with 4 bases of the junction left unmatched. The DNA for the CDR3 is TGTGCCAGCAGCGCCCAGGGGGACTATGGCTACACCTTC. Its translation: CASSAQGDYGYTF.

The chain has TRBV6-4 and TRBJ1-5; D not resolved. The germline V and J ends were trimmed by 4 bases and 5 bases, with 9 bases remaining between them. Per the germline V gene, CDR1 is MRHNA and CDR2 is SNTAGT. This CDR3 region has 13 residues. The CDR3 protein is CASSGESDQPQHF. In DNA form, the CDR3 reads TGTGCCAGCAGTGGGGAGTCTGATCAGCCCCAGCATTTT.

The chain links TRBV5-5 to TRBJ1-1; no definite D call. The CDR3 covers 13 residues. Germline-derived CDR1 and CDR2 are SGHKS and YYEKEE (reference sequence). The germline V and J ends were trimmed by 6 bases and 5 bases, with 14 bases remaining between them. CDR3 DNA sequence: TGTGCCAGCATGGCAGATATCTGGACTGAAGCTTTCTTT. Translation gives CASMADIWTEAFF.

This chain connects TRBV7-2 to TRBJ2-3; no clear D gene. Trimming shortened V by 5 bases and J by 0 bases, and 15 bases separated the two germline ends. The CDR3 runs 16 residues. From germline, CDR1 is SGHTA and CDR2 FQGNSA. CDR3 region: CASSPIGFRSTDTQYF. The CDR3 bases are TGTGCCAGCAGCCCGATTGGTTTCAGAAGCACAGATACGCAGTATTTT.

The chain has TRBV27 and TRBJ2-2, with D hard to call. Germline CDR1 reads MNHEY; CDR2 reads SMNVEV (reference sequence). The CDR3 runs 15 residues. The ends were cut back, 5 bases at V and 0 bases at J, with 10 bases in the middle. In DNA, the CDR3 is TGTGCCAGCAGTATAAGACACGCGAACACCGGGGAGCTGTTTTTT. Its translation: CASSIRHANTGELFF.

This chain uses TRBV30 with TRBJ2-1, with D unclear. From germline, CDR1 is GTSNPN and CDR2 SVGIG (reference sequence). V was pared by 3 bases and J by 0 bases, with 9 bases between. This CDR3 has 14 amino acids. CDR3 protein: CAWSLPSSYNEQFF. CDR3 nucleotide sequence: TGTGCCTGGAGCCTGCCTAGCTCCTACAATGAGCAGTTCTTC.

This chain links TRBV2 with TRBJ2-3; TRBD2 might be the D (5 bases). Germline V gene sequence: CDR1 SNHLY, CDR2 FYNNEI. The CDR3 consists of 14 residues. Trimming left V 6 bases short and J 3 bases short, with 13 bases between. The CDR3 region has the DNA TGTGCCAGCAGGGCAACGCTAGCTACAGATACGCAGTATTTT. It codes for CASRATLATDTQYF.

This clone came up a few times. This chain uses TRBV21-1 with TRBJ1-5. TRBV21-1 is described as a pseudogene. The CDR3 sequence is 23 residues long. The CDR3 here is CASSKTKGFSMVDRGYSNQPQHF. The CDR3 DNA reads as TGTGCCAGCAGCAAGACCAAGGGTTTCTCGATGGTAGATCGGGGGTATAGCAATCAGCCCCAGCATTTT.

The chain uses TRBV30 and TRBJ1-5, with D perhaps matching TRBD1 (5 bases). Trimming shortened V by 0 bases and J by 3 bases, and 12 bases separated the two germline ends. Germline V lookup: CDR1 GTSNPN, CDR2 SVGIG (reference sequence). CDR3 size: 15 residues. As DNA, the CDR3 is TGTGCCTGGAGTGTCCAGGGAGGAACCAATCAGCCCCAGCATTTT. Translated: CAWSVQGGTNQPQHF.

The chain combines TRBV7-2 with TRBJ1-1; tentatively, D is TRBD1 (5 bases). The germline V and J ends were trimmed by 1 base and 1 base, with 19 bases remaining between them. This CDR3 comprises 18 residues. Germline CDR1 reads SGHTA; CDR2 reads FQGNSA. The CDR3 region is CASSLVLGELAGNTEAFF. The CDR3 region has the DNA TGTGCCAGCAGCTTAGTTTTAGGGGAATTGGCTGGGAACACTGAAGCTTTCTTT.

The chain couples TRBV7-9 to TRBJ1-6; 7 bases line up with TRBD1. Germline V lookup: CDR1 SEHNR, CDR2 FQNEAQ (reference sequence). The CDR3 totals 18 residues. The ends lost 5 bases at V and 5 bases at J; junction bases unmatched: 15. Written as DNA, the CDR3 is TGTGCCAGCAGCCGCGGAAGGAACAGGGGCCCGAATAATTCACCCCTCCACTTT. Translating it yields CASSRGRNRGPNNSPLHF. Drawing the rest from reference TRBV7-9 and TRBJ1-6, the complete variable domain is DTGVSQNPRHKITKRGQNVTFRCDPISEHNRLYWYRQTLGQGPEFLTYFQNEAQLEKSRLLSDRFSAERPKGSFSTLEIQRTEQGDSAMYLCASSRGRNRGPNNSPLHFGNGTRLTVT.